This T cell receptor beta chain was recovered during a study of T cells in Graves' hyperthyroidism and ophthalmopathy. Study-wide background: Peripheral blood was obtained at initial diagnosis, preceding any treatment.

This clonotype was counted a few times. The antigen remains unidentified. The PBMCs had their origin in 7.5 to 10 ml of fresh peripheral blood. RNA transcripts provided the source from which TCR beta CDR3 regions were amplified. The primer set for the first-round RT-PCR of the TCR CDR3 was HTBI. TCRdb re-called the multiplex PCR reads through MiXCR, storing one row per CDR3 protein. The sample has hundreds of thousands of distinct CDR3 sequences; roughly 37% are singletons. The V gene's germline CDR1 is MNHNY and CDR2 SVGAGI (reference sequence). Trimming removed 2 bases at V and 10 bases at J, with 14 bases between. This CDR3 has 13 amino acids. Notes on the study in general: Ophthalmopathy stood apart from stable hyperthyroidism in a 13 V-J model. Appearing also in blood were most of the thyroid clonotypes expanded above 0.001.

The sequenced material came from blood. The V and J genes are TRBV6-6 and TRBJ1-1; a possible D gene is TRBD1 (5 bases). This sequence was found in a man aged 18 to 35 with Graves' hyperthyroidism. CDR3 sequence reads: CASSYVGGTAAFF. The CDR3 DNA is TGTGCCAGCAGTTACGTCGGGGGAACAGCAGCTTTCTTT.